Presented here are 24 T cell receptor beta chains from one specimen sequenced in a study of CD8 T cells in ankylosing spondylitis. In TCRdb, the 5' RACE reads were re-called with MiXCR into one record per CDR3 protein. The table has tens of thousands of distinct CDR3 sequences, approximately 30% seen once. Material for sequencing was blood, either unsorted or a sorted T cell fraction (not recorded which). These receptors were obtained from a male donor with ankylosing spondylitis or in good health (not recorded which).

This clonotype was seen ten or more times. The genes are TRBV5-5 and TRBJ1-1; unclear D gene. V was shortened by 0 bases and J by 11 bases, with 8 bases between the two germline ends. The CDR3 loop spans 11 amino acids. The germline V gene has CDR1 SGHKS and CDR2 YYEKEE (reference sequence). The CDR3 reads CASSLVGGAFF. In nucleotides, the CDR3 is TGTGCCAGCAGCTTGGTGGGCGGCGCTTTCTTT.

A few counts support this clonotype. This chain links TRBV7-3 with TRBJ2-3; D unresolved. This CDR3 has 15 residues. Germline-derived CDR1 and CDR2 are SGHTA and FQGTGA. V was clipped by 5 bases and J by 0 bases, with 12 bases between them. For the CDR3, the DNA is TGTGCCAGCAGCCCGTCTCCCTCTAGCACAGATACGCAGTATTTT. Translating it yields CASSPSPSSTDTQYF.

Only one count was recorded for this clonotype. The chain recombines TRBV5-1 with TRBJ2-1; the D is unclear. V lost 1 base and J 5 bases, leaving 7 bases between the germline ends. The CDR3 is 13 residues long. The V gene's germline CDR1 is SGHRS and CDR2 YFSETQ. This CDR3 is CASSLYVDNEQFF. CDR3 DNA sequence: TGCGCCAGCAGCTTGTATGTCGACAATGAGCAGTTCTTC.

The chain joins TRBV3-1 to TRBJ1-5; D might be TRBD1 (5 bases). V shed 1 base and J shed 1 base, with 11 bases lying between them. The CDR3 sequence is 16 residues long. The germline CDR1 and CDR2 sequences are LGHDT and YNNKEL (reference sequence). CDR3 DNA: TGTGCCAGCAGCCAAGGGGCAGGGACGAGCAATCAGCCCCAGCATTTT. It encodes CASSQGAGTSNQPQHF.

This rearrangement joins TRBV12-3 or TRBV12-4 to TRBJ2-7; TRBD1 might be the D (5 bases). V was clipped by 6 bases and J by 0 bases, with 12 bases between them. The CDR3 is 14 amino acids. The CDR3 protein is CASRDSSSSYEQYF. The DNA of the CDR3 is TGTGCCAGCAGAGACAGTAGTAGCTCCTACGAGCAGTACTTC.

V gene TRBV29-1 combines with J gene TRBJ2-1; 8 positions agree with TRBD2. Germline loops: CDR1 SQVTM, CDR2 ANQGSEA. This CDR3 comprises 12 residues. V lost 6 bases and J lost 10; bases outside the gene matches: 8. The CDR3 DNA sequence: TGCAGCGTAAAACTAGCGGAGACCGAGCAGTTCTTC. Amino acids: CSVKLAETEQFF.

V and J are TRBV2 and TRBJ1-2; D not certain. The germline gives CDR1 SNHLY, CDR2 FYNNEI. The CDR3 spans 14 residues. With 0 bases removed from V and 8 bases from J, the gap between germline ends came to 13 bases. Written as DNA, the CDR3 is TGTGCCAGCAGTGAAGCGCGGACGCCCGGGGGCTACACCTTC. This gives the protein CASSEARTPGGYTF.

The chain links TRBV24-1 to TRBJ2-3; 7 bases are shared with TRBD1. The CDR3 length is 15 residues. V was pared by 5 bases and J by 1 base, with 5 bases of the junction left unmatched. Germline assignment: CDR1 KGHDR and CDR2 SFDVKD. Written as DNA, the CDR3 is TGTGCCACCAGTGGTCAGGACAGGCGCACAGATACGCAGTATTTT. It yields the protein CATSGQDRRTDTQYF.

The chain carries TRBV20-1 and TRBJ2-1; tentatively, D is TRBD2 (6 bases). The CDR3 extends over 14 amino acids. Trimming pared 4 bases from V and 3 bases from J, leaving 13 bases between. From germline, CDR1 is DFQATT and CDR2 SNEGSKA (reference sequence). DNA for the CDR3: TGCAGTGCTACCCCTAGCGAGCTCTACAATGAGCAGTTCTTC. Encoded protein: CSATPSELYNEQFF.

The rearrangement joins TRBV5-5 to TRBJ2-2; TRBD1 matches at 8 bases. The CDR3 length is 16 residues. The junction had 10 bases not matched to a gene; V was cut back by 6 bases and J by 3 bases. CDR1 and CDR2 from the germline V gene are SGHKS and YYEKEE (reference sequence). This CDR3 is CASNWGPGGDTGELFF. CDR3 DNA sequence: TGTGCCAGCAACTGGGGGCCAGGGGGCGACACCGGGGAGCTGTTTTTT.

CDR3 sequence (DNA): TGCGCCAGCAGCGCGGACCTTAGTACAGGTTCCGATACGCAGTATTTT. It codes for CASSADLSTGSDTQYF. This chain links TRBV5-1 with TRBJ2-3; D perhaps matches TRBD1 (5 bases). Trimming removed 4 bases from V and 6 bases from J, with 21 bases in between. The CDR3 consists of 16 residues. Germline-derived CDR1 and CDR2 are SGHRS and YFSETQ.

This clonotype was counted between two and nine times. The chain carries TRBV9 and TRBJ2-1; D remains ambiguous. The CDR3 extends over 11 amino acids. V was trimmed by 4 bases and J by 7 bases, leaving 6 bases between them. Germline V gene lookup returns CDR1 SGDLS and CDR2 YYNGEE. CDR3 in amino acids: CASSTKNEQFF. CDR3 in DNA: TGTGCCAGCAGCACGAAAAATGAGCAGTTCTTC.

This sequence joins TRBV29-1 and TRBJ2-5, with TRBD1 matching 7 bases. The CDR3 spans 11 residues. V lost 7 bases to trimming and J lost 7 bases; unmatched junction nucleotides: 6. The V gene's germline CDR1 is SQVTM and CDR2 ANQGSEA. The CDR3 DNA sequence: TGCAGCGGCGACAGGGCTGGGACCCAGTACTTC. It encodes CSGDRAGTQYF.

The chain is built from TRBV5-1 and TRBJ1-5; 7 nucleotides agree with TRBD1. This CDR3 comprises 15 residues. Germline V gives CDR1 SGHRS, CDR2 YFSETQ. V lost 4 bases, J lost 6 bases, and 10 bases stayed unmatched. The DNA of the CDR3 is TGCGCCAGCAGCCTCCGGACAGGTCAAGGTCAGCCCCAGCATTTT. Its translation: CASSLRTGQGQPQHF.

The V gene is TRBV3-1, the J gene TRBJ1-5; D uncertain. The length of the CDR3 is 12 residues. Trimming removed 2 bases from V and 4 bases from J, with 3 bases in between. CDR1 and CDR2 (germline): LGHDT, YNNKEL (reference sequence). The CDR3 region has the DNA TGTGCCAGCAGCCAATTGAATCAGCCCCAGCATTTT. This sequence encodes CASSQLNQPQHF.

This clonotype was seen more than once but under ten times. The V and J genes are TRBV5-4 and TRBJ1-2; D not resolved. The V gene lost 6 bases and the J gene lost 8 bases, with 14 bases spanning the gap. The length of the CDR3 is 12 residues. From germline, CDR1 is SGHNT and CDR2 YYREEE (reference sequence). CDR3 DNA: TGTGCCAGCACAGCCTTTGAGGTCGGCTACACCTTC. Amino acids: CASTAFEVGYTF.

This clonotype was seen a few times. The V call is TRBV20-1, the J call TRBJ2-4; the D is unclear. Germline CDR1 DFQATT, CDR2 SNEGSKA (reference sequence). Trimming left V 4 bases short and J 4 bases short, with 11 bases between. The CDR3 length is 13 residues. CDR3 sequence (DNA): TGCAGTGCTACACAACCAGCAAAAAACATTCAGTACTTC. This encodes CSATQPAKNIQYF.

The sample holds a few counts of this clonotype. The chain recombines TRBV18 with TRBJ2-3; 8 bases align to TRBD1. This CDR3 has 14 amino acids. Germline CDR1 and CDR2: KGHSH and LQKENI. V trimming: 2 bases; J trimming: 3 bases; junction bases outside the gene matches: 1. CDR3 DNA sequence: TGTGCCAGCTCACCAAGGACAGGGACAGATACGCAGTATTTT. The encoded protein is CASSPRTGTDTQYF.

The CDR3 loop is CAWSVGQPQHF. As DNA, the CDR3 is TGTGCCTGGAGTGTGGGGCAGCCCCAGCATTTT. V is TRBV30 and J is TRBJ1-5; no reliable D call. The ends were cut back, 0 bases at V and 7 bases at J, with 4 bases in the middle. CDR1 is GTSNPN and CDR2 is SVGIG in the germline V gene (reference sequence). This CDR3 spans 11 amino acids.

In its sample, this clonotype was seen many times. CDR3 sequence (DNA): TGCGCCAGCAGCCAAGATCTGGGGAGGATTCGAAACAATGAGCAGTTCTTC. Translated, it gives CASSQDLGRIRNNEQFF. This sequence joins TRBV4-1 and TRBJ2-1; D perhaps matches TRBD2 (6 bases). CDR3 length: 17 amino acids. The V end lost 0 bases, the J end lost 5 bases, and 17 bases lay between the germline ends. In germline, CDR1 is MGHRA, CDR2 YSYEKL.

The chain carries TRBV7-3 and TRBJ2-5, with D possibly being TRBD1 or TRBD2 (5 bases each). CDR3 size: 14 residues. Germline CDR1 and CDR2: SGHTA and FQGTGA. V shed 4 bases and J shed 5 bases, with 14 bases lying between them. The CDR3 spells CASSSGIPGETQYF. The CDR3 region has the DNA TGTGCCAGCAGCTCAGGGATTCCGGGGGAGACCCAGTACTTC.

This sequence joins TRBV20-1 and TRBJ2-7, with D hard to call. This CDR3 has 14 amino acids. Trimming cost V 0 bases and J 4 bases, with 13 bases left between them. The germline gives CDR1 DFQATT, CDR2 SNEGSKA (reference sequence). For the CDR3, the DNA is TGCAGTGCTAGAGATCCCCAGGCGATATACGAGCAGTACTTC. Protein sequence: CSARDPQAIYEQYF.

This clonotype was counted a few times. The chain uses TRBV5-1 and TRBJ2-2; D gene ambiguous. Germline-derived CDR1 and CDR2 are SGHRS and YFSETQ. The V and J ends lost 6 bases and 4 bases respectively, with 16 bases between them. The CDR3 loop spans 15 amino acids. Written as DNA, the CDR3 is TGCGCCAGCAACCCCTCGTCGTGGAGCACCGGGGAGCTGTTTTTT. It translates to CASNPSSWSTGELFF.

At least ten counts were recorded for this clonotype. The chain couples TRBV3-1 to TRBJ1-3; TRBD1 matches at 9 bases. The germline gives CDR1 LGHDT, CDR2 YNNKEL (reference sequence). This CDR3 is built from 18 residues. Unmatched junction bases numbered 10, after V lost 3 bases and J lost 1 base. The CDR3 sequence: CASSHWFTGGASGNTIYF. The CDR3 DNA reads TGTGCCAGCAGCCACTGGTTTACAGGGGGCGCTTCTGGAAACACCATATATTTT.